This T cell receptor (beta chain) was sequenced during a study of OX40 agonist ivuxolimab in advanced cancers. Some background on the complete study: Ivuxolimab was a fully human IgG2 agonistic monoclonal antibody targeting the costimulatory receptor OX40 (CD134). Intravenous ivuxolimab was administered to patients every 2 weeks at six dose levels: 0.01, 0.1, 0.3, 1.5, 3 and 10 mg/kg. Among the 50 to 55 dose-escalation patients, about 20 had hepatocellular carcinoma, approximately 15 melanoma, 9 renal cell carcinoma and 9 head and neck cancer. The dose-escalation cohort was roughly 87% male with a mean age of roughly 60 years, ranging from about 20 to 85. Patients were allowed to have had prior anti-PD-1, anti-PD-L1 or anti-CTLA-4 therapy, and 40% to 45% of the dose-escalation patients had previously received checkpoint inhibitors. Partial responses occurred in three dose-escalation patients: two with cutaneous melanoma and one with hepatocellular carcinoma. Peripheral TCRbeta sequencing aimed to test whether ivuxolimab altered TCR sequence diversity and caused clonal T-cell expansion. The monotherapy dose-escalation portion (N ≈ 56 patients) of the phase I ivuxolimab trial is reported in the paper. The full study reports these points: In the 0.1-3.0 mg/kg groups, partial responders were among the patients with the lowest normalized peripheral clonal expansion, particularly in CD8+ T cells. The antigen specificity of the clonally expanded peripheral T cells was not determined. On average, CD8+ T cells showed more expanded clones than CD4+ T cells after ivuxolimab. At doses from 0.1 to 3.0 mg/kg, clonal expansion was seen in both CD4+ and CD8+ blood T cells between baseline and week 6. Low levels of normalized T-cell clonal expansion were also seen in some patients who did not respond.

Genomic DNA was isolated from the sorted cells so that the TCRbeta CDR3 region could be sequenced. TCRbeta CDR3 regions were sequenced using the immunoSEQ Assay. Not all clones reach the TCRdb copy of this immuneACCESS table, which keeps in-frame sequences only. Checked studies attribute under half of the gap to unresolved V genes and leave the rest unexplained. This sample is represented by over 85,000 clones; 80% to 95% of them were singletons. In total, the top ten clones hold around 1.6% of the sample. Remarks on this clone: The antigen this receptor binds is unknown. No much larger clonotype is one base removed from it; base qualities were not supplied.

Patients with autoimmune disease history or receiving systemic immunosuppression were excluded from the trial. Peripheral blood for TCR sequencing was collected from all dose cohorts at baseline, on cycle 4 day 1, and on cycle 7 day 1. Samples were obtained from an open-label, multicenter, first-in-human phase I dose-escalation trial of ivuxolimab. Adults with locally advanced or metastatic head and neck squamous cell, hepatocellular, melanoma or renal cell carcinoma were enrolled in the trial. CD4+ and CD8+ T cells were sorted separately from peripheral blood before TCR sequencing. The germline V gene (reference sequence) sets CDR1 to SGHAT and CDR2 to FQDESV. V and J are truncated by 3 bases and 3 bases respectively, leaving an intervening sequence of 8 bases. Its CDR3 holds 14 amino acids, cysteine through phenylalanine. Only the CDR3 part of the read is kept: 42 bases, read in frame from the first base.

This clonotype was obtained from an adult with an advanced solid tumor such as melanoma, head and neck, liver or kidney cancer. The rearranged chain carries TRBV11-1 and TRBJ2-2; TRBD2 is a possible D gene, resting on 6 matching bases. This material consisted of CD4+ or CD8+ T cells sorted from blood, taken in a trial of the OX40 agonist ivuxolimab. The CDR3 in this case is CASSFRGDTGELFF. The DNA reads TGTGCCAGCAGCTTCCGCGGGGACACCGGGGAGCTGTTTTTT.